The present entry profiles one T cell receptor beta chain with its context. Each donor was healthy, and each was a bone marrow donor. This CDR3 contains 14 residues. The germline CDR1 and CDR2 sequences are MDHEN and SYDVKM. After removal of 7 bases from V and 5 bases from J, the junction contained 7 bases not matched to a gene. The sample is drawn from a study of cytomegalovirus exposure and HLA in healthy donors. PCR amplification relied on 60 Vbeta primers (plus 13 Jbeta primers). The repertoire was sequenced with immunoSEQ multiplex PCR; TCRdb's copy has only in-frame clones and lacks some. The profile shows fewer than 250,000 clones, 85% to 90% of them singletons.

The chain is built from TRBV28 and TRBJ1-5, with 8 positions matching TRBD1. The sample was PBMCs. The sequence derives from a human donor in good health. CDR3 in amino acids: CASISGQGDQPQHF. In nucleotides, the CDR3 is TGTGCCAGCATTTCAGGACAGGGCGATCAGCCCCAGCATTTT.